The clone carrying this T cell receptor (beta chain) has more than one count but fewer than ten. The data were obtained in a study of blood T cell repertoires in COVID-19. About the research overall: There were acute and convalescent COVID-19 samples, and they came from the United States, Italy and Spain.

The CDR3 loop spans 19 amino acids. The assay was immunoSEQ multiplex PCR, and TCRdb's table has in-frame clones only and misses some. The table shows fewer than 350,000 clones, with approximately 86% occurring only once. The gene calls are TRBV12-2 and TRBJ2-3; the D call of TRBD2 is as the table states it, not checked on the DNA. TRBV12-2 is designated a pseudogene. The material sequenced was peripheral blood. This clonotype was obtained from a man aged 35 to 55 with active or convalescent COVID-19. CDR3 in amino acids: CASRFTGTSGPTGTDTQYF. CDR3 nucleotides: TGTGCAAGTCGCTTTACCGGGACTAGCGGCCCAACGGGGACGGATACGCAGTATTTT.